This TCR beta chain is drawn from a study of T cell responses to AZD1222 COVID-19 vaccine. This table comes from immunoSEQ multiplex PCR, and its TCRdb copy is limited to in-frame clones, with some not included. This table holds 100,000 to 150,000 clones, less than 90% found once. This receptor was identified in an adult in good health. The specimen was peripheral blood, collected on day 0 of AZD1222 vaccination.

The DNA for the CDR3 is TGTGCCAGCAGCCAAGGGACAGGGGGCCCTAATCAGCCCCAGCATTTT. As protein: CASSQGTGGPNQPQHF. The chain employs TRBV7-8 and TRBJ1-5, with 12 positions matching TRBD1. In germline, CDR1 is SGHVS, CDR2 FQNEAQ. The CDR3 extends over 16 amino acids. The V gene end was trimmed by 5 bases and the J gene end by 4 bases; junction bases not matched to a gene: 6.